This is a list of T cell receptor beta chains from one sample in a study of T cell changes during pregnancy in multiple sclerosis. The assay was immunoSEQ multiplex PCR, and TCRdb's table has in-frame clones only and misses some. The table lists just over 65,000 clones, 91% of them singletons. This material consisted of peripheral blood, taken in the second trimester of pregnancy. The receptors were gathered from a female donor with multiple sclerosis, enrolled in a pregnancy study. CDR3s include the opening cysteine and the closing phenylalanine or tryptophan. Each record gives: CDR3 length, V gene, D gene, clone size, J gene, CDR3 DNA, CDR3 protein. A D gene is named only where the DNA matches it firmly. Rows may omit the clone size; those that give it use once, few, many or a size class.

CDR3 length: 14
V gene: TRBV5-6
D gene: TRBD1
clone size: .
J gene: TRBJ2-7
CDR3 DNA: TGTGCCAGCAGCCGACAGGGAAGGTCATACGAGCAGTACTTC
CDR3 protein: CASSRQGRSYEQYF

CDR3 length: 17
V gene: TRBV4-3
D gene: TRBD2
clone size: .
J gene: TRBJ2-1
CDR3 DNA: TGCGCCAGCAGCCAACAAACAACTAGCGGGGGGCTCAATGAGCAGTTCTTC
CDR3 protein: CASSQQTTSGGLNEQFF

CDR3 length: 15
V gene: TRBV19
D gene: TRBD1
clone size: .
J gene: TRBJ1-1
CDR3 DNA: TGTGCCAGTAGGCCGACGACAGGGGGCACCACTGAAGCTTTCTTT
CDR3 protein: CASRPTTGGTTEAFF

CDR3 length: 19
V gene: TRBV6-1
D gene: TRBD2
clone size: .
J gene: TRBJ2-3
CDR3 DNA: TGTGCCAGCAGTGAAAGATCGGGACTAGCGGGGGCGTACACAGATACGCAGTATTTT
CDR3 protein: CASSERSGLAGAYTDTQYF

CDR3 length: 15
V gene: TRBV2
D gene: .
clone size: .
J gene: TRBJ2-2
CDR3 DNA: TGTGCCAGCAATGGACACGGGAGAAACACCGGGGAGCTGTTTTTT
CDR3 protein: CASNGHGRNTGELFF

CDR3 length: 10
V gene: TRBV20-1
D gene: .
clone size: .
J gene: TRBJ2-7
CDR3 DNA: TGCAGTGCTAGTACTGACGAGCAGTACTTC
CDR3 protein: CSASTDEQYF

CDR3 length: 14
V gene: TRBV18
D gene: TRBD1
clone size: .
J gene: TRBJ1-1
CDR3 DNA: TGTGCCAGCTCACCAACAGGGGGCGTAACTGAAGCTTTCTTT
CDR3 protein: CASSPTGGVTEAFF

CDR3 length: 13
V gene: TRBV7-3
D gene: .
clone size: .
J gene: TRBJ1-1
CDR3 DNA: TGTGCCAGCTCGCCAGGATTGAACACTGAAGCTTTCTTT
CDR3 protein: CASSPGLNTEAFF

CDR3 length: 14
V gene: TRBV5-1
D gene: .
clone size: .
J gene: TRBJ1-1
CDR3 DNA: TGCGCCAGCAGTTTGGACGGTTTGAACACTGAAGCTTTCTTT
CDR3 protein: CASSLDGLNTEAFF

CDR3 length: 16
V gene: TRBV5-4
D gene: .
clone size: .
J gene: TRBJ1-1
CDR3 DNA: TGTGCCAGCAGTGGCGGGACTCCCGGTTTGAACACTGAAGCTTTCTTT
CDR3 protein: CASSGGTPGLNTEAFF

CDR3 length: 14
V gene: TRBV7-2
D gene: .
clone size: once
J gene: TRBJ2-2
CDR3 DNA: TGTGCCAGCAGCCTCGACAGAGTCACCGGGGAGCTGTTTTTT
CDR3 protein: CASSLDRVTGELFF

CDR3 length: 15
V gene: TRBV14
D gene: .
clone size: .
J gene: TRBJ2-7
CDR3 DNA: TGTGCCAGCAGCCAAGTATCCCGGGACAATTTCGAGCAGTACTTC
CDR3 protein: CASSQVSRDNFEQYF

CDR3 length: 14
V gene: TRBV11-2
D gene: TRBD1
clone size: .
J gene: TRBJ2-1
CDR3 DNA: TGTGCCAGCAGCTCCGGGACAGGTAATTATGAGCAGTTCTTC
CDR3 protein: CASSSGTGNYEQFF

CDR3 length: 16
V gene: TRBV15
D gene: TRBD1
clone size: .
J gene: TRBJ1-2
CDR3 DNA: TGTGCCACCAGCAGAGGCAGGCCAGGGGGCAATGGTGGCTACACCTTC
CDR3 protein: CATSRGRPGGNGGYTF

CDR3 length: 15
V gene: TRBV10-3
D gene: TRBD2
clone size: .
J gene: TRBJ2-2
CDR3 DNA: TGTGCCATCAGTGACCCGGGACTAGGTCCCGGGGAGCTGTTTTTT
CDR3 protein: CAISDPGLGPGELFF

CDR3 length: 12
V gene: TRBV10-1
D gene: TRBD1
clone size: .
J gene: TRBJ2-7
CDR3 DNA: TGCGCCAGCAGCGAGGGGGCCCACGAGCAGTACTTC
CDR3 protein: CASSEGAHEQYF

CDR3 length: 12
V gene: TRBV29-1
D gene: .
clone size: .
J gene: TRBJ1-1
CDR3 DNA: TGCAGCGTAGGAACAGGGAACACTGAAGCTTTCTTT
CDR3 protein: CSVGTGNTEAFF

CDR3 length: 15
V gene: TRBV30
D gene: TRBD2
clone size: .
J gene: TRBJ2-5
CDR3 DNA: TGTGCCTGGAGTGTGACCGGGGGGGCCGGAGAGACCCAGTACTTC
CDR3 protein: CAWSVTGGAGETQYF

CDR3 length: 16
V gene: TRBV7-9
D gene: TRBD1
clone size: .
J gene: TRBJ2-7
CDR3 DNA: TGTGCCAGCAGCTTACGGGACGTTGGACAGGGCTACGAGCAGTACTTC
CDR3 protein: CASSLRDVGQGYEQYF

CDR3 length: 17
V gene: TRBV4-3
D gene: TRBD1
clone size: .
J gene: TRBJ1-1
CDR3 DNA: TGCGCCAGCAGCCAAGAGCCCCCCGGGACAGGGGGCACTGAAGCTTTCTTT
CDR3 protein: CASSQEPPGTGGTEAFF

CDR3 length: 12
V gene: TRBV5-3
D gene: .
clone size: few
J gene: TRBJ1-4
CDR3 DNA: TGTGACAAACGGAGCGGGAGAGAAAAACTGTTTTTT
CDR3 protein: CDKRSGREKLFF

CDR3 length: 15
V gene: TRBV9
D gene: TRBD2
clone size: .
J gene: TRBJ2-3
CDR3 DNA: TGTGCCAGCTCCTTCCGGGGGGTCGTTACAGATACGCAGTATTTT
CDR3 protein: CASSFRGVVTDTQYF

CDR3 length: 16
V gene: TRBV7-2
D gene: .
clone size: .
J gene: TRBJ1-6
CDR3 DNA: TGTGCCAGCAGCTTAGTCAGGGCACACTATAATTCACCCCTCCACTTT
CDR3 protein: CASSLVRAHYNSPLHF

CDR3 length: 14
V gene: TRBV4-1
D gene: TRBD1
clone size: .
J gene: TRBJ1-3
CDR3 DNA: TGCGCCAGTACACAGGGGCCCTCTGGAAACACCATATATTTT
CDR3 protein: CASTQGPSGNTIYF

CDR3 length: 16
V gene: TRBV4-3
D gene: .
clone size: .
J gene: TRBJ2-7
CDR3 DNA: TGCGCCAGCAGCCAAGATAGCGGGGACAGCTCCTACGAGCAGTACTTC
CDR3 protein: CASSQDSGDSSYEQYF

CDR3 length: 13
V gene: TRBV7-3
D gene: TRBD1
clone size: .
J gene: TRBJ2-7
CDR3 DNA: TGTGCCAGCAGCCGCGGGACAGGATACGAGCAGTACTTC
CDR3 protein: CASSRGTGYEQYF

CDR3 length: 15
V gene: TRBV4-2
D gene: TRBD2
clone size: .
J gene: TRBJ2-7
CDR3 DNA: TGTGCCAGCAGCCCCAGACTAGCGGGGGGATACGAGCAGTACTTC
CDR3 protein: CASSPRLAGGYEQYF

CDR3 length: 15
V gene: TRBV27
D gene: .
clone size: .
J gene: TRBJ1-4
CDR3 DNA: TGTGCCAGCAGTTTAAGTGCCAGGGATTCTGAAAAACTGTTTTTT
CDR3 protein: CASSLSARDSEKLFF

CDR3 length: 15
V gene: TRBV4-3
D gene: .
clone size: .
J gene: TRBJ1-3
CDR3 DNA: TGCGCCAGCAGCTTACAGCAGAGCTCTGGAAACACCATATATTTT
CDR3 protein: CASSLQQSSGNTIYF

CDR3 length: 15
V gene: TRBV6-1
D gene: .
clone size: .
J gene: TRBJ2-2
CDR3 DNA: TGTGCCAGCTCAGGTCGGTGGACGAACACCGGGGAGCTGTTTTTT
CDR3 protein: CASSGRWTNTGELFF

CDR3 length: 15
V gene: TRBV7-6
D gene: TRBD2
clone size: .
J gene: TRBJ2-3
CDR3 DNA: TGTGCCAGCAGCCCCCGACTAGCGGGGGCAGATACGCAGTATTTT
CDR3 protein: CASSPRLAGADTQYF

CDR3 length: 14
V gene: TRBV2
D gene: TRBD2
clone size: .
J gene: TRBJ2-3
CDR3 DNA: TGTGCCAGCAGAGCGGGACTAGATGGAGATACGCAGTATTTT
CDR3 protein: CASRAGLDGDTQYF

CDR3 length: 15
V gene: TRBV4-1
D gene: .
clone size: .
J gene: TRBJ1-4
CDR3 DNA: TGCGCCAGCTGGGGGTGGGACACCCAGGGTGAAAAACTGTTTTTT
CDR3 protein: CASWGWDTQGEKLFF

CDR3 length: 14
V gene: TRBV29-1
D gene: TRBD1
clone size: few
J gene: TRBJ1-4
CDR3 DNA: TGCAGCGTTGAACGACAGGGAGTCCAAGAAAAACTGTTTTTT
CDR3 protein: CSVERQGVQEKLFF

CDR3 length: 13
V gene: TRBV25-1
D gene: .
clone size: .
J gene: TRBJ2-3
CDR3 DNA: TGTGCCAGCCAAACTAGTTACACAGATACGCAGTATTTT
CDR3 protein: CASQTSYTDTQYF

CDR3 length: 17
V gene: TRBV18
D gene: .
clone size: .
J gene: TRBJ1-1
CDR3 DNA: TGTGCCAGCTCACCACTACAGCTACGGCACGCTAACACTGAAGCTTTCTTT
CDR3 protein: CASSPLQLRHANTEAFF

CDR3 length: 16
V gene: TRBV9
D gene: TRBD1
clone size: .
J gene: TRBJ2-7
CDR3 DNA: TGTGCCAGCAGCCCTTTTGGGGGACAGGCCTCCTACGAGCAGTACTTC
CDR3 protein: CASSPFGGQASYEQYF

CDR3 length: 20
V gene: TRBV27
D gene: .
clone size: once
J gene: TRBJ2-2
CDR3 DNA: TGTGCCAGCAGTGGTCCCAGTGCCCGGGAAGTTACGGTTGCGACCGGGGAGCTGTTTTTT
CDR3 protein: CASSGPSAREVTVATGELFF

CDR3 length: 14
V gene: TRBV27
D gene: .
clone size: .
J gene: TRBJ2-1
CDR3 DNA: TGTGCCAGCAGTTCTAACCTACGACAGAGTGAGCAGTTCTTC
CDR3 protein: CASSSNLRQSEQFF

CDR3 length: 15
V gene: TRBV7-6
D gene: .
clone size: .
J gene: TRBJ2-7
CDR3 DNA: TGTGCCAGCAGCTTAGGGCCAGGGGAAACCTACGAGCAGTACTTC
CDR3 protein: CASSLGPGETYEQYF

CDR3 length: 14
V gene: TRBV6-5
D gene: TRBD2
clone size: .
J gene: TRBJ2-7
CDR3 DNA: TGTGCCAGCAGAAGGCGGGGGGCAACCTACGAGCAGTACTTC
CDR3 protein: CASRRRGATYEQYF

CDR3 length: 17
V gene: TRBV9
D gene: .
clone size: .
J gene: TRBJ1-2
CDR3 DNA: TGTGCCAGCAGATTACTACCCCTCGACAGCCTTAACTATGGCTACACCTTC
CDR3 protein: CASRLLPLDSLNYGYTF

CDR3 length: 16
V gene: TRBV4-1
D gene: .
clone size: .
J gene: TRBJ2-3
CDR3 DNA: TGCGCCAGCAGCCAAGATGGGGGCAGCCCTAGGGATACGCAGTATTTT
CDR3 protein: CASSQDGGSPRDTQYF

CDR3 length: 14
V gene: TRBV28
D gene: .
clone size: .
J gene: TRBJ2-3
CDR3 DNA: TGTGCCAGCAGTTTAGTCCAGGTCACAGATACGCAGTATTTT
CDR3 protein: CASSLVQVTDTQYF

CDR3 length: 16
V gene: TRBV18
D gene: .
clone size: once
J gene: TRBJ2-2
CDR3 DNA: TGTGCCAGCTCGCACGTCACAGGGAGTAACACCGGGGAGCTGTTTTTT
CDR3 protein: CASSHVTGSNTGELFF